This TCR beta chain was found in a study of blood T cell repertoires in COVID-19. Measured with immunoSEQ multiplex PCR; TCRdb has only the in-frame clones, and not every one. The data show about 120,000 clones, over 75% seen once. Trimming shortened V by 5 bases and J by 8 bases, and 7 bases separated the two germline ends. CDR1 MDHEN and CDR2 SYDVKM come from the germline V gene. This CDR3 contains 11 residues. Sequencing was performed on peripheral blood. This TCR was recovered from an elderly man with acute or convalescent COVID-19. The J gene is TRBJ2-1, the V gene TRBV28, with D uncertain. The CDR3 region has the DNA TGTGCCAGCAGTCGCTCAGATGAGCAGTTCTTC. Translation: CASSRSDEQFF.